This T cell receptor (beta chain) was sequenced for a study of shared clonotypes between healthy human individuals. Across the study: The cohort comprised a couple of women and a few men. Their ages spanned 18 to 49 years. Study findings and constraints: The researchers took only blood, and tissue repertoires probably look different. The low donor count limited represented genetic and exposure-history diversity.

Trimming removed 5 bases from V and 15 bases from J, with 23 bases in between. CDR3 length: 15 amino acids. Germline CDR1 reads LNHDA; CDR2 reads SQIVND (reference sequence). Regarding this clone: What it binds is unknown.

Assay: immunoSEQ multiplex PCR; the TCRdb copy retains only in-frame clones and omits some. There are a few million clones in the sample; approximately 90% occur only once, and roughly 0.14% lies in the top ten. Sequencing was carried out using naive CD4+ T cells sorted from blood. Subset described: CD45RA+ positively selected. The chain links TRBV19 to TRBJ1-6, with a weak D call TRBD1 (5 bases). The receptor comes from a young man in good health. The CDR3 reads CASSPSDNRSPHLHF. CDR3 coding DNA: TGTGCCAGTAGTCCCTCCGACAACAGGTCCCCTCACCTCCACTTT.